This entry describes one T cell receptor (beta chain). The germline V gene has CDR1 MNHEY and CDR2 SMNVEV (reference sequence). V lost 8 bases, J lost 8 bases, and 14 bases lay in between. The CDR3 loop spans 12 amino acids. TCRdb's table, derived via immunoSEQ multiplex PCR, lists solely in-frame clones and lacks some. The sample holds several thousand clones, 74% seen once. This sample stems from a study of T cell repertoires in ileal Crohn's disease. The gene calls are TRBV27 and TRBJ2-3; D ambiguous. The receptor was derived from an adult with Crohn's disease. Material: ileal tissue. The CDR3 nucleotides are TGTGCCAGCCGCCGTCCCACTGGTACGCAGTATTTT. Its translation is CASRRPTGTQYF.